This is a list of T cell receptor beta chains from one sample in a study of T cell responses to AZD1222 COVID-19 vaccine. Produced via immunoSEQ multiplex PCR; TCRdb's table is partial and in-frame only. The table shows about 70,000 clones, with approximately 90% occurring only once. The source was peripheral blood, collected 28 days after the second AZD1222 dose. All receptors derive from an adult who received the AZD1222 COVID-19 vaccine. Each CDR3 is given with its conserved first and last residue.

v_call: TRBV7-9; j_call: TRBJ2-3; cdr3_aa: CASSLTLGTDTQYF
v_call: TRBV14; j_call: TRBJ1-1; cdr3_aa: CASSPRVEEKAFF
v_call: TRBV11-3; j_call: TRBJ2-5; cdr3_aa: CASSVGDWRETQYF
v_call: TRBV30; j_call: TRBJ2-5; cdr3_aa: CAWSAPLAHGTQYF
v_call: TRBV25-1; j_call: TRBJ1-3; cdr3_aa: CASSGTYGEGQDTIYF
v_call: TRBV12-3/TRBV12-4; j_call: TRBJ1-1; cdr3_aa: CASSPTGNTEAFF
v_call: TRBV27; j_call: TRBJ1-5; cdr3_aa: CASSHSPRNQPQHF
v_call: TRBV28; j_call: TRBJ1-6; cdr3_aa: CASSLHTGASGSPLHF
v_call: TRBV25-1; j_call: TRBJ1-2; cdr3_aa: CASSRTGERGYTF
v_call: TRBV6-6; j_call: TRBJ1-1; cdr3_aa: CASTLGGETEAFF
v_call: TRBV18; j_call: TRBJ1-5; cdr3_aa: CASSVGQTNQPQHF
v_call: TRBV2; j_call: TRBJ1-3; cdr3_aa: CASSVKYSGNTIYF
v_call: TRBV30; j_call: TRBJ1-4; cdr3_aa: CAWTGRTNEKLFF
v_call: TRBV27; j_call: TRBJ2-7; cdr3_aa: CASSFGQSGTYEQYF
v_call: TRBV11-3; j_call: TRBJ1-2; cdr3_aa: CASSFGPGGYTF
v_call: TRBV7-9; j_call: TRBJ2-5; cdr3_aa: CASSPGTGGIQETQYF
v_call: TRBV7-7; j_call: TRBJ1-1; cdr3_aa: CASSLEAPMGHYTEAFF
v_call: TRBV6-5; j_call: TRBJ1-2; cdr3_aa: CASSYHGGDGYTF
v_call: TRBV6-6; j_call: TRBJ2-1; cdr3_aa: CASSENDEQFF
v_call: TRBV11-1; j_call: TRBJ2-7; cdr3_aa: CASSSQGGAKGEQYF
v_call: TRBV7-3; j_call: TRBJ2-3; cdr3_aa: CASSFTGGADTQYF
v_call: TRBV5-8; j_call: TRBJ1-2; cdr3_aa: CASSYGTGSYGYTF
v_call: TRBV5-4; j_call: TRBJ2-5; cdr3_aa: CASSLKLAGGPGETQYF
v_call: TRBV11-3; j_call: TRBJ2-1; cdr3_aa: CASSLELYNEQFF
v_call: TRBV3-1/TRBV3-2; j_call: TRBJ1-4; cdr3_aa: CASSTQSEKLFF
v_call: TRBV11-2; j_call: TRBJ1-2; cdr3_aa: CASSSTGVGYTF
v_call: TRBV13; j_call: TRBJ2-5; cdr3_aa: CASSPPPWETQYF
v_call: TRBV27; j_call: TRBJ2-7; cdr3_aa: CASSLSPLGTGTEQYF
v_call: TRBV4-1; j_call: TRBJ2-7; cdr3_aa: CASSLESGGNYEQYF
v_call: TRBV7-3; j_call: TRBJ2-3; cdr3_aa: CASSYGTSVLDTQYF
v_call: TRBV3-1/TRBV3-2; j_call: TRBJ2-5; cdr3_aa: CASSPGTVAETQYF
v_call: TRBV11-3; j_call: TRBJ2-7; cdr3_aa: CASSLEIGGQGVSYEQYF
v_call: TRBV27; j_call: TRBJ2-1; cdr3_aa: CASSFGLAYNEQFF
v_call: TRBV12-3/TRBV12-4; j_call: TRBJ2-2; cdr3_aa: CASSAGDTGELFF
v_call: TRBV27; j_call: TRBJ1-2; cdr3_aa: CASRPGHRNYGYTF
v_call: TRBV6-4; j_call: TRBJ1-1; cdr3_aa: CASSDRVRAFF
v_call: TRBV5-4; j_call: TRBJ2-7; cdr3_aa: CASSQQGKYEQYF
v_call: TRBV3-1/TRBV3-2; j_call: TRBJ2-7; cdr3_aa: CASSQVPRAARLYF
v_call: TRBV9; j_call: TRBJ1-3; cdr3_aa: CASSVDYGGNTIYF
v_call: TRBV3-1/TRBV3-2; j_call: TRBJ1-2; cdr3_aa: CASSQGLKGGSYGYTF
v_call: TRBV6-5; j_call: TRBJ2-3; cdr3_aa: CATAKGFTDTQYF
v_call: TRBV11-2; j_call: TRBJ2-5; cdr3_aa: CASSSSGQETQYF
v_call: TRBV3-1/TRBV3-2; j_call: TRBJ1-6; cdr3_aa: CASSQGAQGRRSPLHF
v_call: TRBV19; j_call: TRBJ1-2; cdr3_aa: CASRLGDSGVYGYTF
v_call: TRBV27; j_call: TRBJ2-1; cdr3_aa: CASSTFLGTYNEQFF
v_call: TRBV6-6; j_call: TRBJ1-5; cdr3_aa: CASNLQGDQPQHF